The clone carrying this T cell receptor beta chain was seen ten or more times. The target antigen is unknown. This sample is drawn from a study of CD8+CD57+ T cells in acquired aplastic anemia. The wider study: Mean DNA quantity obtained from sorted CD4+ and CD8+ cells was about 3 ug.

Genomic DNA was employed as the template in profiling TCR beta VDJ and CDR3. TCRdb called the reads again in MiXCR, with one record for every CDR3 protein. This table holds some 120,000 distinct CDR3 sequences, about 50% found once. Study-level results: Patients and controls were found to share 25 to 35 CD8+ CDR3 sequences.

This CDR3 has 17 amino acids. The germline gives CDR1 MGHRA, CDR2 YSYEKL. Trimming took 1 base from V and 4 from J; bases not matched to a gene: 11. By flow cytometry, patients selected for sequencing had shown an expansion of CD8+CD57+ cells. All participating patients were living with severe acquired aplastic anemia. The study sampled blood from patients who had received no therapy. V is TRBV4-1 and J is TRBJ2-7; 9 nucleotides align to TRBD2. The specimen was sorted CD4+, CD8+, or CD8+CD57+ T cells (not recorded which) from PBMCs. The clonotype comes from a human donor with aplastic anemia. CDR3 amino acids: CASSQGLSSGMGYEQYF. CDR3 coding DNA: TGCGCCAGCAGCCAAGGTCTGTCTAGCGGGATGGGGTACGAGCAGTACTTC.